The 9 T cell receptor beta chains below all came from one sample that was sequenced in a study of T cells after yellow fever vaccination. TCRdb analysed the 5' RACE reads with MiXCR anew, one entry per CDR3 protein. This sample has hundreds of thousands of distinct CDR3 sequences, with 8.7% found just once. The sample consisted of PBMCs, taken on the day of the first yellow fever vaccination. The receptors derive from a man between 18 and 35 years old who received the YFV17D yellow fever vaccine.

This clonotype was recorded many times. The rearrangement links TRBV12-3 or TRBV12-4 to TRBJ2-7, with 7 bases identical to TRBD1. The trim removed 8 bases at V and 4 bases at J, leaving 5 bases unmatched. The CDR3 has 12 residues. The CDR3 DNA sequence: TGTGCCAGCTCGCGGACAGGATACGAGCAGTACTTC. It translates to CASSRTGYEQYF.

This clonotype was picked up a small number of times. The chain combines TRBV5-6 with TRBJ2-5, with TRBD2 identical over 9 bases. Germline V gene lookup returns CDR1 SGHDT and CDR2 YYEEEE. Losses at the gene ends were 4 bases for V and 4 bases for J; bases not matched to a gene: 5. CDR3 size: 14 residues. The CDR3 here is CASSRLAAGETQYF. The CDR3 region has the DNA TGTGCCAGCAGCAGACTAGCGGCGGGAGAGACCCAGTACTTC.

This clonotype was picked up a small number of times. The chain couples TRBV9 to TRBJ2-2, with D possibly being TRBD1 (6 bases). V lost 1 base to trimming and J lost 4 bases, with 14 bases between them. The germline V gene encodes CDR1 SGDLS and CDR2 YYNGEE. This CDR3 comprises 16 residues. CDR3 sequence: CASSVTSKGGTGELFF. The CDR3 nucleotides read TGTGCCAGCAGCGTAACCTCCAAAGGGGGCACCGGGGAGCTGTTTTTT.

The chain combines TRBV24-1 with TRBJ2-1; the match to TRBD1 covers 9 bases. Germline V gives CDR1 KGHDR, CDR2 SFDVKD. The CDR3 loop spans 15 amino acids. The ends lost 4 bases at V and 7 bases at J; junction bases unmatched: 7. The CDR3 protein is CATSDPGQGRNEQFF. In nucleotides, the CDR3 is TGTGCCACCAGTGACCCGGGACAGGGTAGGAATGAGCAGTTCTTC.

J is TRBJ1-3 and V is TRBV6-1; D is perhaps TRBD1 (6 bases). Germline CDR1 is MNHNS and CDR2 is SASEGT. This CDR3 has 16 amino acids. V dropped 6 bases and J dropped 4 bases, with 19 bases sitting between them. The CDR3 reads CASRGGHPARGNTIYF. The CDR3 region has the DNA TGTGCCAGCAGGGGGGGGCACCCGGCTCGGGGAAACACCATATATTTT.

The chain is built from TRBV21-1 and TRBJ1-5; no DNA check was done on the table's D call, TRBD1. TRBV21-1 is noted as a pseudogene. This CDR3 has 19 residues. CDR3 protein: CASSNTRFGQSWTGQPQHF. CDR3 DNA sequence: TGTGCCAGCAGCAATACCCGATTTGGACAGTCGTGGACAGGTCAGCCCCAGCATTTT.

This clonotype was picked up a small number of times. The chain combines TRBV12-5 with TRBJ2-1, with a possible D match to TRBD2 (5 bases). Germline V gene lookup returns CDR1 LGHNT and CDR2 FRNRAP. CDR3 length: 14 residues. The V end lost 4 bases, the J end lost 4 bases, and 11 bases lay between the germline ends. The CDR3: CASGSQRIYNEQFF. The CDR3 region has the DNA TGTGCTAGTGGTTCTCAGCGGATTTACAATGAGCAGTTCTTC.

This clonotype occurred many times. The chain is built from TRBV6-4 and TRBJ2-2, with 7 positions matching TRBD1. The CDR3 covers 14 residues. J lost 4 bases, V lost 6 bases, and 5 bases had no gene match. Germline V gives CDR1 MRHNA, CDR2 SNTAGT. CDR3 sequence reads: CASSQGQSTGELFF. The CDR3 region has the DNA TGTGCCAGCAGCCAGGGACAGAGCACCGGGGAGCTGTTTTTT.

The gene calls are TRBV4-3 and TRBJ1-5; D gene uncertain. The CDR3 consists of 18 residues. Trimming shortened V by 0 bases and J by 2 bases, and 17 bases separated the two germline ends. Germline assignment: CDR1 LGHNA and CDR2 YSLEER. CDR3 in amino acids: CASSQDLNSGSGNQPQHF. CDR3 nucleotides: TGCGCCAGCAGCCAAGATCTTAACAGCGGGTCCGGCAATCAGCCCCAGCATTTT.